This is a list of T cell receptor beta chains from one sample in a study of T cells expressing NK-cell markers. TCRdb reprocessed the 5' RACE reads and keeps a single row for each CDR3 protein, giving no DNA. The table for this sample gives about 160,000 distinct CDR3 sequences. The sequencing input was blood T cells: a sorted CD56 or NKG2C T cell subset, CD4+ or CD8+ T cells, or bulk PBMC T cells (not recorded which). These receptors all come from a man aged 18-75 years in good health. Each CDR3 is given with its conserved first and last residue. Fields, in order: V gene, J gene, CDR3 protein.

TRBV7-6	TRBJ2-1	CASSLRVRDNEQFF
TRBV7-9	TRBJ2-5	CASSLLTSGGTQETQYF
TRBV7-9	TRBJ2-3	CASSFQSLLTQYF
TRBV14	TRBJ2-4	CASSPHVAGAKNIQYF
TRBV25-1	TRBJ1-1	CASSEGMSPVNTEAFF
TRBV7-6	TRBJ2-5	CASSLRASGGLKETQYF
TRBV13	TRBJ2-7	CASSLQGNRYEQYF
TRBV6-6	TRBJ2-7	CASSERAFYEQYF
TRBV5-1	TRBJ2-4	CASSLDGNIQYF
TRBV9	TRBJ2-6	CASSGPTGANVLTF
TRBV5-5	TRBJ1-4	CASSPGQANEKLFF
TRBV11-2	TRBJ2-3	CASSSQGVDTQYF
TRBV6-1	TRBJ1-4	CASSEAMGQGMGKLFF
TRBV5-1	TRBJ1-1	CASSLDRAGDTEAFF
TRBV5-6	TRBJ2-7	CASSPRTSGSYEQYF
TRBV5-6	TRBJ2-1	CASSYDGTNYNEQFF
TRBV2	TRBJ2-5	CASSELIGEETQYF